The clone carrying this TCR beta chain was seen a few times. Investigators prepared the TCR beta libraries by applying iRepertoire HTBI primers and Arm-PCR of CDR3 regions. TCRdb ran MiXCR on the multiplex PCR reads and lists one entry per CDR3 protein. The repertoire has some 600,000 distinct CDR3 sequences, approximately 16% of them found once; the top ten carry around 12%. The time point denotes: newly diagnosed GD, antithyroid drugs for less than 3 months. PBMC RNA served as the TCR library source. The data belong to a study of regulatory T cells in long-lasting Graves disease. These same data were also listed under a study on T cells in Graves' hyperthyroidism and ophthalmopathy. According to that study: The study used the HTBI primer set for a first-round RT-PCR of the TCR CDR3.

This clonotype was obtained from a man aged 18 to 35 with Graves disease. Specimen: peripheral blood mononuclear cells (PBMCs), collected at new diagnosis, from a patient treated with antithyroid drugs.

CDR3 in DNA: TGTGCCAGCACCGGACTTAAAGGGGAGACCCAGTACTTC. Translating it yields CASTGLKGETQYF. The chain employs TRBV2 and TRBJ2-5; D is perhaps TRBD2 (5 bases). V lost 7 bases to trimming and J lost 5 bases, with 14 bases between them. The CDR3 spans 13 residues. Per germline, CDR1 SNHLY and CDR2 FYNNEI. The whole variable domain, remainder taken from reference TRBV2 and TRBJ2-5, is EPEVTQTPSHQVTQMGQEVILRCVPISNHLYFYWYRQILGQKVEFLVSFYNNEISEKSEIFDDQFSVERPDGSNFTLKIRSTKLEDSAMYFCASTGLKGETQYFGPGTRLLVL.